This T cell receptor beta chain stems from a study of OX40 agonist ivuxolimab in advanced cancers. This clone has more than one count but fewer than ten. Profiled with immunoSEQ multiplex PCR; TCRdb holds only in-frame clones, not every one. The sample shows tens of thousands of clones, 80% to 90% of them seen only once. The clonotype was recovered from an adult with an advanced solid tumor such as melanoma, head and neck, liver or kidney cancer. This material consisted of CD4+ or CD8+ T cells sorted from blood, taken in a trial of the OX40 agonist ivuxolimab.

The CDR3 region has the DNA TGTGCCAGCAGTGAGGGTCAGGGAGGGCCACCCCTCCACTTT. Translation gives CASSEGQGGPPLHF. The V and J genes are TRBV6-1 and TRBJ1-6, with D tentatively TRBD1 (5 bases). Between the trimmed V and J ends, which lost 3 bases and 11 bases, there was a span of 14 bases. This CDR3 is built from 14 residues. The V gene's germline CDR1 is MNHNS and CDR2 SASEGT.